Each of the 6 T cell receptor beta chains below was sequenced from the same sample in a study of T cells in Graves' hyperthyroidism and ophthalmopathy. The TCR beta CDR3 regions underwent amplification using RNA transcripts as the source. The TCR CDR3 was amplified in a first-round RT-PCR using the HTBI primer set. A single record per CDR3 protein comes from TCRdb applying MiXCR to the multiplex PCR reads. In the table there are about 640,000 distinct CDR3 sequences, approximately 15% of which are singletons. The specimen sequenced was blood. The receptors were sampled from a woman in her 50s with Graves' ophthalmopathy.

To note about this clonotype: With a much larger clone just one base away, this may be a read error. This chain connects TRBV6-6 to TRBJ2-3; D is unresolved. CDR1 and CDR2 from the germline V gene are MNHNY and SVGAGI (reference sequence). V was trimmed by 2 bases and J by 8 bases, leaving 11 bases between them. This CDR3 region has 13 residues. The CDR3 DNA sequence: TGTGCCAGCAGTTACGCGAGTTCGAGTACGCAGTATTTT. It encodes CASSYASSSTQYF.

The chain is built from TRBV13 and TRBJ2-5; D ambiguous. Germline lookup yields CDR1 PRHDT and CDR2 FYEKMQ (reference sequence). The V gene lost 7 bases and the J gene lost 4 bases, with 13 bases spanning the gap. The CDR3 loop spans 13 amino acids. The CDR3 DNA follows: TGTGCCAGCAACATCTGGGGTCGAGAGACCCAGTACTTC. It yields the protein CASNIWGRETQYF.

This clonotype was detected a few times. This rearrangement joins TRBV4-2 to TRBJ2-5; D may correspond to TRBD1 or TRBD2 (5 bases each). Germline V lookup: CDR1 LGHNA, CDR2 YNFKEQ. The length of the CDR3 is 15 residues. Trimming took off 1 base at V and 5 bases at J, with 14 bases between the two ends. The CDR3 sequence is CASSQAGTQGETQYF. The CDR3 DNA reads TGTGCCAGCAGCCAAGCCGGGACCCAAGGGGAGACCCAGTACTTC.

CDR3 residues: CASKETRTSNQPQHF. The CDR3 DNA sequence: TGTGCCAGCAAAGAGACACGAACTAGCAATCAGCCCCAGCATTTT. This chain uses TRBV2 with TRBJ1-5; D not certain. The V end lost 7 bases, the J end lost 0 bases, and 13 bases lay between the germline ends. This CDR3 region has 15 residues. CDR1 is SNHLY, CDR2 FYNNEI, per germline.

This chain uses TRBV29-1 with TRBJ1-4; no clear D gene. V was cut by 0 bases and J by 7 bases, with 12 bases left in between. Germline CDR1 reads SQVTM; CDR2 reads ANQGSEA. The CDR3 spans 14 residues. CDR3 in amino acids: CSVEEPSRGEKLFF. DNA for the CDR3: TGCAGCGTTGAAGAGCCCTCCAGAGGTGAAAAACTGTTTTTT.

This clonotype was picked up a small number of times. The chain uses TRBV28 and TRBJ2-7; 9 nucleotides agree with TRBD2. V gave up 3 bases and J gave up 5 bases; unmatched junction bases: 8. Germline V gene data show CDR1 as MDHEN and CDR2 as SYDVKM. The CDR3 length is 15 residues. CDR3: CASSLGSGRYDEQYF. As DNA, the CDR3 is TGTGCCAGCAGTTTGGGGAGCGGGAGGTACGACGAGCAGTACTTC.